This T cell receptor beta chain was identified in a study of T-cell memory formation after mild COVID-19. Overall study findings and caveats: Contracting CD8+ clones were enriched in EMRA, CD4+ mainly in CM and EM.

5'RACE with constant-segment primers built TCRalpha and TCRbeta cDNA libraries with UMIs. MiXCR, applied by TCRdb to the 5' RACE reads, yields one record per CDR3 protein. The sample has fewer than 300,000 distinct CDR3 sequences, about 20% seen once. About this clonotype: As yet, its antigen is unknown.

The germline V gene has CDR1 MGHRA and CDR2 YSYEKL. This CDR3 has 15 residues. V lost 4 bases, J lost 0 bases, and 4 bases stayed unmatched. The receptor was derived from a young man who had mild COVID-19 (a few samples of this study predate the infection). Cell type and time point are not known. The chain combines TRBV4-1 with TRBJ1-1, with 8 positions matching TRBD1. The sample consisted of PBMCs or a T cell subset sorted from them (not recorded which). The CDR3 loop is CASSRTGTMNTEAFF. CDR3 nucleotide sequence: TGCGCCAGCAGCCGGACAGGGACCATGAACACTGAAGCTTTCTTT.